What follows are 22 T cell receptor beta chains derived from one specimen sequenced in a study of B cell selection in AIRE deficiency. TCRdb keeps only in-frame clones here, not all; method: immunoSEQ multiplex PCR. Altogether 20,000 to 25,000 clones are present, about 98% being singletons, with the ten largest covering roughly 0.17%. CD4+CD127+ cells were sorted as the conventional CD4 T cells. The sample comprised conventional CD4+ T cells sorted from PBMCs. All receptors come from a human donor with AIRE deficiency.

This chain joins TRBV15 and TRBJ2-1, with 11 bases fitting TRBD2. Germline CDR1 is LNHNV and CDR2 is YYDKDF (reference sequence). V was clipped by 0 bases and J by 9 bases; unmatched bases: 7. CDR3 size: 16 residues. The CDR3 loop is CATSRDRLAGGSEQFF. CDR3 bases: TGTGCCACCAGCAGAGATCGGCTAGCGGGAGGTAGTGAGCAGTTCTTC.

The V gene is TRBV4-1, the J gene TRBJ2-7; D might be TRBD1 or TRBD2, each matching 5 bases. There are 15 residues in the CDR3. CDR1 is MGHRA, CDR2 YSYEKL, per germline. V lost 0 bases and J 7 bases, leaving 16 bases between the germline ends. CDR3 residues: CASSQDRVLTGEQYF. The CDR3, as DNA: TGCGCCAGCAGCCAAGACAGGGTTCTGACGGGAGAGCAGTACTTC.

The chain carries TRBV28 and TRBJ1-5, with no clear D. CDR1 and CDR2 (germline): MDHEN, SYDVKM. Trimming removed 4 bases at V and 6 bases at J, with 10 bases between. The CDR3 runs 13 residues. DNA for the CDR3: TGTGCCAGCAGTTCGTTGTTGGGTCAGCCCCAGCATTTT. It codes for CASSSLLGQPQHF.

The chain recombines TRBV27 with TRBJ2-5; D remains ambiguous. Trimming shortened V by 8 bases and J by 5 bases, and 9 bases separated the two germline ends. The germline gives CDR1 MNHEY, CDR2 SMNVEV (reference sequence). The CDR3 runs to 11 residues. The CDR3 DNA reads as TGTGCCAGCGGGAATGCGGAGACCCAGTACTTC. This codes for CASGNAETQYF.

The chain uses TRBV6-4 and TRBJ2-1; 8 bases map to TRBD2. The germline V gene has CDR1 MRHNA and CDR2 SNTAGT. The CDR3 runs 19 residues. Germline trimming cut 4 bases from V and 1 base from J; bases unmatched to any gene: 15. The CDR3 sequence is CASSVGRDFPSGSYNEQFF. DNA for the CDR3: TGTGCCAGCAGTGTAGGGAGGGACTTTCCTAGCGGGTCCTACAATGAGCAGTTCTTC.

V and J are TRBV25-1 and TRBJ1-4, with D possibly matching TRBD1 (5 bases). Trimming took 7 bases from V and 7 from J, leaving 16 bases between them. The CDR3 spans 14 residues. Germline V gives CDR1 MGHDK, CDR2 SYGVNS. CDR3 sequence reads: CASTSWGSAEKLFF. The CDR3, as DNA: TGTGCCAGCACCTCTTGGGGGTCTGCTGAAAAACTGTTTTTT.

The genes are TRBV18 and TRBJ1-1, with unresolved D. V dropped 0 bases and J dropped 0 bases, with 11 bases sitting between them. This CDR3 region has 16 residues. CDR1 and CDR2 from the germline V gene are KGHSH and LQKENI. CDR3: CASSPPGGRMNTEAFF. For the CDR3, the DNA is TGTGCCAGCTCACCACCTGGCGGGCGCATGAACACTGAAGCTTTCTTT. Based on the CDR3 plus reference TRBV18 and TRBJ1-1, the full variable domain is NAGVMQNPRHLVRRRGQEARLRCSPMKGHSHVYWYRQLPEEGLKFMVYLQKENIIDESGMPKERFSAEFPKEGPSILRIQQVVRGDSAAYFCASSPPGGRMNTEAFFGQGTRLTVV.

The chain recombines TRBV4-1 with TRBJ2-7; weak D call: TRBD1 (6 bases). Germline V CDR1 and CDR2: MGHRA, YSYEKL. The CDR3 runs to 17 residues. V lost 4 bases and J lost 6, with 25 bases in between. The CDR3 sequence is CASSRGGLVVARSEQYF. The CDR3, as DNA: TGCGCCAGCAGCCGAGGGGGTTTAGTAGTAGCGAGGAGCGAGCAGTACTTC.

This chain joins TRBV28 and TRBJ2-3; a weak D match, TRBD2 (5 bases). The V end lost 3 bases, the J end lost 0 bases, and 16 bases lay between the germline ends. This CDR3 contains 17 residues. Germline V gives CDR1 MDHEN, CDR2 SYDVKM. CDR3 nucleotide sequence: TGTGCCAGCAGTTTCTTATCCAGCGGAGCTAGCACAGATACGCAGTATTTT. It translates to CASSFLSSGASTDTQYF.

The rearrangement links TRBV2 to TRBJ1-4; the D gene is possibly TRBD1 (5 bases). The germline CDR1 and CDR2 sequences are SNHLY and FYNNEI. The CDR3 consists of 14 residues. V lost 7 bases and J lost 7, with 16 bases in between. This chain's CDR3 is CASIAGTSGEKLFF. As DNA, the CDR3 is TGTGCCAGCATTGCCGGGACTAGTGGTGAAAAACTGTTTTTT.

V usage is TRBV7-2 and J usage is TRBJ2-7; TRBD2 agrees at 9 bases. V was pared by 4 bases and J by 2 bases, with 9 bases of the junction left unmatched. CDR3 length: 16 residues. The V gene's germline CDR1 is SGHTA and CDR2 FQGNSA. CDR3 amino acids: CASSSGRGGPPYEQYF. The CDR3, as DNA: TGTGCCAGCAGCTCTGGGCGGGGGGGCCCCCCCTACGAGCAGTACTTC.

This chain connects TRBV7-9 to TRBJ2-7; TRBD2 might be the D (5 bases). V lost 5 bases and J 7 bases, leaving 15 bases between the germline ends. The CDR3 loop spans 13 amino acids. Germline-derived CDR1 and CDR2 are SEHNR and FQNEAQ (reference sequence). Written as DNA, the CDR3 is TGTGCCAGCAGCCGTTCTGAGGGTTTAGAGCAGTACTTC. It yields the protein CASSRSEGLEQYF.

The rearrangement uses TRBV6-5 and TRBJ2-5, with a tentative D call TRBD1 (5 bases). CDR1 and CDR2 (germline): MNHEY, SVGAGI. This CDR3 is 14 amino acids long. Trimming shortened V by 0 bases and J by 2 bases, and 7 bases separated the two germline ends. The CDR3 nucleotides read TGTGCCAGCAGTTACTCGAGACAGCAAGAGACCCAGTACTTC. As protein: CASSYSRQQETQYF.

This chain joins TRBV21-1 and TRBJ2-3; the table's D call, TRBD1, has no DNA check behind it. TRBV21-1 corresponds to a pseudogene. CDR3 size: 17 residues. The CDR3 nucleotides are TGTGCCAGCAGCAAACCTGGACAAAAAACTCTCACAGATACGCAGTATTTT. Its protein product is CASSKPGQKTLTDTQYF.

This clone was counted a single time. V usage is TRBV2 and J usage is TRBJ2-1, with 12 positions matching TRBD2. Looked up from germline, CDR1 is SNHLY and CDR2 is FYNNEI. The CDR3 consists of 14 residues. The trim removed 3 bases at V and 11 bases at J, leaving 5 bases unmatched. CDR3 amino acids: CASSENLAGGKQFF. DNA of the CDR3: TGTGCCAGCAGTGAGAACCTAGCGGGAGGGAAGCAGTTCTTC.

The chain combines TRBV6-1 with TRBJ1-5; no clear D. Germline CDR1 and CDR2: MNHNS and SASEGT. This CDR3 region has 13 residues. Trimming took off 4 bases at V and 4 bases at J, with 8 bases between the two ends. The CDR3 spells CASSVAGNQPQHF. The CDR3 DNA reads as TGTGCCAGCAGTGTGGCGGGTAATCAGCCCCAGCATTTT.

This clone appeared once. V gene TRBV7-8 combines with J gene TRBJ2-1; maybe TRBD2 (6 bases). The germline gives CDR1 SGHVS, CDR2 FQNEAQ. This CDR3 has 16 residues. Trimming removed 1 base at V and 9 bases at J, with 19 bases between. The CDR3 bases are TGTGCCAGCAGCTTAGGAATCCGGGGGACCTATGGTGAGCAGTTCTTC. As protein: CASSLGIRGTYGEQFF.

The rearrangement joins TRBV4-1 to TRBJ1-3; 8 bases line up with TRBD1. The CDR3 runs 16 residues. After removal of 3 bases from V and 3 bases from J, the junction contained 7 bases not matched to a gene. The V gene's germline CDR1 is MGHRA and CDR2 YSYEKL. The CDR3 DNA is TGCGCCAGCAGCCACCGGGACAGGAGCTTTGGAAACACCATATATTTT. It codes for CASSHRDRSFGNTIYF.

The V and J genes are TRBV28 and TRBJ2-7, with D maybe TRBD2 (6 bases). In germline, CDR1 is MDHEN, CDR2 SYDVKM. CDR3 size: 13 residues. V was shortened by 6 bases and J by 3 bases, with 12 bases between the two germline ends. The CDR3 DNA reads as TGTGCCAGCAGCCAGGAGGGCCTCTACGAGCAGTACTTC. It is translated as CASSQEGLYEQYF. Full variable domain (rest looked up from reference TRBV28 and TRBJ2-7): DVKVTQSSRYLVKRTGEKVFLECVQDMDHENMFWYRQDPGLGLRLIYFSYDVKMKEKGDIPEGYSVSREKKERFSLILESASTNQTSMYLCASSQEGLYEQYFGPGTRLTVT.

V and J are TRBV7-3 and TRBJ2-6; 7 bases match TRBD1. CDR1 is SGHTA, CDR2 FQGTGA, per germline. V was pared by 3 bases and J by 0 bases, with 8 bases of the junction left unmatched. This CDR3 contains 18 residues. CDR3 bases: TGTGCCAGCAGCTTGTGGACAGGTTTTAACTCTGGGGCCAACGTCCTGACTTTC. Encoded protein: CASSLWTGFNSGANVLTF.

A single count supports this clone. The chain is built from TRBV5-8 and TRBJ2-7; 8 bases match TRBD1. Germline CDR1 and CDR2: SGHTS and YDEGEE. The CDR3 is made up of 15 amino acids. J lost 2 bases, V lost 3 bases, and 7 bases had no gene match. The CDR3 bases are TGTGCCAGCAGCTGGCTACAGGGGGATCCCTACGAGCAGTACTTC. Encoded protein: CASSWLQGDPYEQYF.

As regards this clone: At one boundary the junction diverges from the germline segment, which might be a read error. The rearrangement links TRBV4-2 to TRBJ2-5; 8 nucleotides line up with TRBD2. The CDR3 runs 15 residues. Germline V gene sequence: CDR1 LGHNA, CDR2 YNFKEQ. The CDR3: CTSSQVREGWETQYF. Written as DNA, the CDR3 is TGTACCAGCAGCCAAGTCCGGGAGGGATGGGAGACCCAGTACTTC.